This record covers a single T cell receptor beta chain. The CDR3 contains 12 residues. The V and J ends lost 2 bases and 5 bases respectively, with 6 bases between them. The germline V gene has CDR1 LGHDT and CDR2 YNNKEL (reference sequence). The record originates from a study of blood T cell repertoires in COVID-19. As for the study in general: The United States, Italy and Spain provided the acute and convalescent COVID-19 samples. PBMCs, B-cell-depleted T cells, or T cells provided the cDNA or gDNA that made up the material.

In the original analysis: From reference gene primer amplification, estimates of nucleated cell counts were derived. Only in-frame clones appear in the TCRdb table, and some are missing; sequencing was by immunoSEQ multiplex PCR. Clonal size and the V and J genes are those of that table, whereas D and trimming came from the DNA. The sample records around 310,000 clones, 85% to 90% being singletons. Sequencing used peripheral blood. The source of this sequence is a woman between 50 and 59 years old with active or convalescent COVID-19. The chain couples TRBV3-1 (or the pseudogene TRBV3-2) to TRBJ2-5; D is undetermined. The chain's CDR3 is CASSQFQETQYF. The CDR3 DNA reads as TGTGCCAGCAGCCAATTTCAGGAGACCCAGTACTTC.